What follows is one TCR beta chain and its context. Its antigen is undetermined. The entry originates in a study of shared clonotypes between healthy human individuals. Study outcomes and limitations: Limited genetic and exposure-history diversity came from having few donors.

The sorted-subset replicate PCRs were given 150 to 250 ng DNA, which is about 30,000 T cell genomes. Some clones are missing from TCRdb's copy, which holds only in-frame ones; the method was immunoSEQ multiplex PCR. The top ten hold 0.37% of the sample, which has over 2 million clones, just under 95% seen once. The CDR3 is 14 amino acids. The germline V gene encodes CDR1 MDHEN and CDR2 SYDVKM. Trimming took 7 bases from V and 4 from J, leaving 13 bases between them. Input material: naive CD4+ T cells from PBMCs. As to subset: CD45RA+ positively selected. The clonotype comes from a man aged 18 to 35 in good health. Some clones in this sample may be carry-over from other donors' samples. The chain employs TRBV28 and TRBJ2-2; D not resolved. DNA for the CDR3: TGTGCCAGCACAACCCATCGCGGCACCGGGGAGCTGTTTTTT. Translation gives CASTTHRGTGELFF.